This T cell receptor (beta chain) was observed in a study of OX40 agonist ivuxolimab in advanced cancers. Study overall: An agonistic anti-OX40 (CD134) antibody, ivuxolimab, was used to treat the patients.

Sequenced by immunoSEQ multiplex PCR; TCRdb stores in-frame clones only, minus some. The data show roughly 40,000 clones, about 89% seen once. The input for sequencing was CD4+ or CD8+ T cells sorted from blood, taken in a trial of the OX40 agonist ivuxolimab. The TCR comes from an adult with an advanced solid tumor such as melanoma, head and neck, liver or kidney cancer.

DNA of the CDR3: TGCGCCAGCCGATACACATCCAGCCCTAACTATGGCTACACCTTC. It is translated as CASRYTSSPNYGYTF. The chain uses TRBV5-1 and TRBJ1-2; D is ambiguous. This CDR3 spans 15 amino acids. Looked up from germline, CDR1 is SGHRS and CDR2 is YFSETQ. Trimming pared 7 bases from V and 0 bases from J, leaving 16 bases between.